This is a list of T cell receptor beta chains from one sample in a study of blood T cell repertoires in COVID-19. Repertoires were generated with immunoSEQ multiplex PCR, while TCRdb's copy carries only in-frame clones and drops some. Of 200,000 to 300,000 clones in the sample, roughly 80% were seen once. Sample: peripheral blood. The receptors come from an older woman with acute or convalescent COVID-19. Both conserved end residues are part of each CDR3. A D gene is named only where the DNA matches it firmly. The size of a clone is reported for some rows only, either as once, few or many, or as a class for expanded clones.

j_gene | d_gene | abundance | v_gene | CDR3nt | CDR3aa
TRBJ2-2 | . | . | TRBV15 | TGTGCCACCAGCAGAGATAGGCAGGGAGAGCTGTTTTTT | CATSRDRQGELFF
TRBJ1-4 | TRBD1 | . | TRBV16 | TGTGCCAGCAGCCAATCTGGGGACAGGGGGGATGAAAAACTGTTTTTT | CASSQSGDRGDEKLFF
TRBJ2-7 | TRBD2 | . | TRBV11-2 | TGTGCCAGCAGCTTAAGGCTAGCGGGGGGCGGGAGCTCCTACGAGCAGTACTTC | CASSLRLAGGGSSYEQYF
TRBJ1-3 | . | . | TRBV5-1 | TGCGCCAGCAGCCTAGGGGCGGCGGGAAACACCATATATTTT | CASSLGAAGNTIYF
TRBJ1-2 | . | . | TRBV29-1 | TGCAGCGTTGAAATAGCGAGATATGGCTACACCTTC | CSVEIARYGYTF
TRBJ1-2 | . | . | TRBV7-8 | TGTGCCAGCAGCCCAGGGAGCGCGGGGGGAAGCTACACCTTC | CASSPGSAGGSYTF
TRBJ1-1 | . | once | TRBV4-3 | TGCGCCAGCAGCGCAACTCGAAACACTGAAGCTTTCTTT | CASSATRNTEAFF
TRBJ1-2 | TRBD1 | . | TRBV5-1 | TGCGCCAGTCGGACAGGACAAGACTATGGCTACACCTTC | CASRTGQDYGYTF
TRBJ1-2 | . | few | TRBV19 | TGTGCCAGTAGTAGAGGCAGCAGTAACTATGGCTACACCTTC | CASSRGSSNYGYTF
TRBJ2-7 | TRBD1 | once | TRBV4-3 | TGCGCCAGCAGCCAAGATCCGACAGGGGGGAGGTCCGAGCAGTACTTC | CASSQDPTGGRSEQYF
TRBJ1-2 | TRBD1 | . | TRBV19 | TGTGCCACCCAAAACCGGGACAGGGGCAGCTACACCTTC | CATQNRDRGSYTF
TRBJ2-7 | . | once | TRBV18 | TGTGCCAGCTCATCACAACAACCCGGGGGGCAGGGAGGCTACGAGCAGTACTTC | CASSSQQPGGQGGYEQYF
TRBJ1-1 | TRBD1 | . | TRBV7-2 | TGTGCCAGCAGCCCCCGAAACCGACAGGGTGGTGCTTTCTTT | CASSPRNRQGGAFF
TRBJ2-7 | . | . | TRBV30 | TGTGCCTGGAGCGGAGGCGCCTACGAGCAGTACTTC | CAWSGGAYEQYF
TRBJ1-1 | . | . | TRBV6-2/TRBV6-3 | TGTGCCAGCAGTTACTCGACGGCGACCCACACCTACTATTTGTACACTGAAGCTTTCTTT | CASSYSTATHTYYLYTEAFF